The present T cell receptor (beta chain) was sequenced within a study of blood T cells in healthy people across ages. Points from the study as a whole: Significant beta diversity loss was already apparent by age approximately 40, declining roughly linearly. The unsorted PBMCs prevented any conclusive comparison of naive versus antigen-experienced cells.

Donors were systemically healthy Caucasian individuals from Russia aged roughly 6 to 95 years. Total RNA, at least 5 micrograms per sample, was extracted from PBMCs. A sample-barcoded 5' primer and a J-beta primer mix were used in a second PCR of about 7 to 12 cycles. MiXCR was run by TCRdb on the 5' RACE reads, yielding one entry per CDR3 protein. The sample lists under 2,000,000 distinct CDR3 sequences, about 50% seen once, with 2.1% in the top ten. The CDR3 sequence is 14 residues long. With 5 bases removed from V and 2 bases from J, the gap between germline ends came to 11 bases. About this clonotype: Its antigen is as yet unknown.

The chain combines TRBV12-3 or TRBV12-4 with TRBJ2-3; D is uncertain. The material sequenced was blood. The clonotype originates from a woman between 35 and 50 years old in good health. The CDR3 spells CASSRVTATDTQYF. CDR3 DNA sequence: TGTGCCAGCAGTCGCGTAACAGCCACAGATACGCAGTATTTT.